This entry features one T cell receptor (beta chain) sequence. Sequencing was performed with immunoSEQ multiplex PCR; in TCRdb, only in-frame clones are kept and a portion is missing. The sample has 17,000 or so clones; roughly 70% are singletons. This CDR3 comprises 14 residues. V lost 7 bases to trimming and J lost 4 bases, with 14 bases between them. The germline CDR1 and CDR2 sequences are MGHDK and SYGVNS. Treatment indicated: randomized to nivolumab then ipilimumab (arm A) or the reverse (arm B). This record belongs to a study of sequential checkpoint blockade in melanoma. The chain is built from TRBV25-1 and TRBJ2-1; tentative D call: TRBD2 (5 bases). This material consisted of CD8+ T cells sorted from blood (inferred from file names), taken from a patient given nivolumab and ipilimumab in sequence. This clonotype was sampled from a human donor with melanoma. The CDR3 DNA is TGTGCCAGCAACTCTCCGGGATCTTACAATGAGCAGTTCTTC. Encoded protein: CASNSPGSYNEQFF.